Listed below are T cell receptor beta chains from one sample, sequenced in a study of post-analysis software for immune sequencing data. MiXCR, applied by TCRdb to the PCR reads, yields one record per CDR3 protein. The table lists about 820,000 distinct CDR3 sequences, around 50% of them singletons, with 4.6% in the top ten. The sample was blood. These receptors were taken from a girl under 18 with multiple sclerosis. Both conserved end residues are trimmed from each CDR3.

v_call	cdr3_aa
TRBV6-6	ASSGPGGETQY
TRBV28	ASTPHEARGKNIQY
TRBV15	ATSREEEPYEKLF
TRBV25-1	ASRKVGGHTEAF
TRBV7-8	ASSLARALVYYEQY
TRBV30	AWIGLAGGTQY
TRBV29-1	GFERNYEQY
TRBV5-1	ASSPDWRAGEQY
TRBV29-1	SAKTPEAF
TRBV29-1	SVGDRPTNEKRF
TRBV18	ASSPGRTLETQY
TRBV2	ASSKLEQY
TRBV6-6	ASRYRGKYYGYT
TRBV5-1	ASSLAQGYEQY
TRBV12-3/TRBV12-4	ASSRTSGTPWSSYEQY
TRBV4-1	ASSRSGKNIQY
TRBV12-3/TRBV12-4	ASSPGGSLNYGYT
TRBV5-1	ASTRGDRSYNEQF
TRBV4-1	ASSHETRDISGYGYT
TRBV7-3	ASSPAGQGNSPLH
TRBV6-4	ASMASLRRNEQF
TRBV12-5	ASGLVTGMCTEAF
TRBV20-1	SAMRLAGSFEQY
TRBV3-1	ASSHGQKQAQH
TRBV20-1	SSGQGTYGNEQY
TRBV15	ATSSSRDEQY
TRBV12-3/TRBV12-4	ASSAGEYYEQY
TRBV6-1	ASSLTGYYEQY
TRBV7-2	ASSNPTGVEQF
TRBV7-2	ASSRRLGSSYEQY
TRBV7-2	ASSPQMDRFYNEQF
TRBV20-1	SARDYAASGSIGEQY
TRBV12-5	ASGFSRTGPYEQY
TRBV7-8	ASSLTGLAGGQSSYNEQF
TRBV7-9	ASSSIRDTNPYEQY
TRBV7-2	ASSLGQRTEEY
TRBV6-1	ASSETQVWEQY
TRBV5-1	ASSFLANNEQF
TRBV4-1	ASSQDSIRGGKQF
TRBV5-6	ASKSRLSANYGYT